This T cell receptor (beta chain) stems from a study of shared clonotypes between healthy human individuals. Overall study findings and caveats: Large depth notwithstanding, sorted-subset sequencing proved incomplete by rarefaction.

A remark on this clone: Its specificity is not known.

Trimming cost V 3 bases and J 0 bases, with 12 bases left between them. Germline V gene sequence: CDR1 MDHEN, CDR2 SYDVKM. The CDR3 covers 16 residues. This table comes from immunoSEQ multiplex PCR, and its TCRdb copy is limited to in-frame clones, with some not included. The sample shows around 2,000,000 clones, over 85% of them seen only once. This chain links TRBV28 with TRBJ1-5, with a weak D call TRBD1 (6 bases). The sample comprised naive CD4+ T cells sorted from blood. Stated subset: CD45RA+ positively selected. The source of this sequence is a man aged 18 to 29 in good health. CDR3 coding DNA: TGTGCCAGCAGTTTGGGGGCAGGGAATAGCAATCAGCCCCAGCATTTT. It codes for CASSLGAGNSNQPQHF.